This TCR beta chain came from a study of cytomegalovirus exposure and HLA in healthy donors. The CDR3 has 12 residues. Germline assignment: CDR1 SGHAT and CDR2 FQNNGV. V lost 3 bases, J lost 7 bases, and 10 bases lay in between. Primers for the PCR totalled 60 Vbeta and 13 Jbeta. The protocol was immunoSEQ multiplex PCR, while the TCRdb copy is restricted to in-frame clones and leaves out a portion. The data hold about 130,000 clones, with around three quarters observed a single time. The sequenced sample consisted of PBMCs. V usage is TRBV11-2 and J usage is TRBJ2-7; TRBD1 is a possible D gene (5 bases). The receptor was isolated from a man aged 25-45 years in good health. CDR3 protein: CASSFPSGEQYF. The CDR3 DNA reads TGTGCCAGCAGCTTCCCCTCAGGGGAGCAGTACTTC.